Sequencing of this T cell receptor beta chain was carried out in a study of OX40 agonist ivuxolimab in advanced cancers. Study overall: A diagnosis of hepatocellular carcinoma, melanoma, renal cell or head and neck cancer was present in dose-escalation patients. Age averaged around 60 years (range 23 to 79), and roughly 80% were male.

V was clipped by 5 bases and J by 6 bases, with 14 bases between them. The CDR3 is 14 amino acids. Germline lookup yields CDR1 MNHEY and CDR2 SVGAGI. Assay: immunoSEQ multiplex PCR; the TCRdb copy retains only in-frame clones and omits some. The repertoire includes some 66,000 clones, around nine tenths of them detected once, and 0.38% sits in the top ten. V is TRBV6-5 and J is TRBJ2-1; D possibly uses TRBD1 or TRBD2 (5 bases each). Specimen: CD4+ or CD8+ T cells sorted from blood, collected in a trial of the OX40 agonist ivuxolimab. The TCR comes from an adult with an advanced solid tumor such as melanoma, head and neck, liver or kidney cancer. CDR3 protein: CASSRLGAGNEQFF. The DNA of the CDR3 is TGTGCCAGCAGTCGCCTCGGGGCGGGCAATGAGCAGTTCTTC.